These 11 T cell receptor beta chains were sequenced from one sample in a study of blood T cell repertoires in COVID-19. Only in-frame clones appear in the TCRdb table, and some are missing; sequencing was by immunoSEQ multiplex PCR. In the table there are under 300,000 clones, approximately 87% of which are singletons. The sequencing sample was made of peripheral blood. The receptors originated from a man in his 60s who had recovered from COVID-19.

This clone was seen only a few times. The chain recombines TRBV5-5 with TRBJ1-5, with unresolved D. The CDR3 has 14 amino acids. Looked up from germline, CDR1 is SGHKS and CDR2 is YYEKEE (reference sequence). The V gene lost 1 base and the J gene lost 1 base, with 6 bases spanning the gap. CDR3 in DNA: TGTGCCAGCAGCTTGTCAACAAGCAATCAGCCCCAGCATTTT. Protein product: CASSLSTSNQPQHF.

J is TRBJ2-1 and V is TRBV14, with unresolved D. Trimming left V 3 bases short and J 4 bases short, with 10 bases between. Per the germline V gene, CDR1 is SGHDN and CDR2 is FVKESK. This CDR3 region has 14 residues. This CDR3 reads CASSHDFIYNEQFF. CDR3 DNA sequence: TGTGCCAGCAGCCACGACTTCATTTACAATGAGCAGTTCTTC.

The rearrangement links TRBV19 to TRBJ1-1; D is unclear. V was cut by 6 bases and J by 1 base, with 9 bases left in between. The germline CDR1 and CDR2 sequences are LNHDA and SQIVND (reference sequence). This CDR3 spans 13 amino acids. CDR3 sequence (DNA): TGTGCCAGTAGGGTCACAAAGAACACTGAAGCTTTCTTT. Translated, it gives CASRVTKNTEAFF.

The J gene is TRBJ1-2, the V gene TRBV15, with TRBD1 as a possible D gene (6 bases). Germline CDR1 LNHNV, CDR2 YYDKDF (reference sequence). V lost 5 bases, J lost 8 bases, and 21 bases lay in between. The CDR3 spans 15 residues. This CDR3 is CATSLGQGRSGGYTF. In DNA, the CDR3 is TGTGCCACCAGCTTGGGGCAGGGGAGAAGTGGGGGCTACACCTTC.

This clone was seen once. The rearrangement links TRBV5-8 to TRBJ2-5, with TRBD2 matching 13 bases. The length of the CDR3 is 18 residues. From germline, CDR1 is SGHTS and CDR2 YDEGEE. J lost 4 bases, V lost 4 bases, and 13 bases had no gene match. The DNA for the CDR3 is TGTGCCAGCAGCCCAGGGGACGGACTAGCGGGAGCCACAGAGACCCAGTACTTC. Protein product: CASSPGDGLAGATETQYF.

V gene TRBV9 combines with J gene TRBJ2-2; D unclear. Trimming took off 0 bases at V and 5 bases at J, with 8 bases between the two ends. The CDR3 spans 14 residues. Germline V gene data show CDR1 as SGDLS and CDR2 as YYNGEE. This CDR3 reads CASSVATGTGELFF. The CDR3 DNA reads TGTGCCAGCAGCGTAGCTACCGGGACCGGGGAGCTGTTTTTT.

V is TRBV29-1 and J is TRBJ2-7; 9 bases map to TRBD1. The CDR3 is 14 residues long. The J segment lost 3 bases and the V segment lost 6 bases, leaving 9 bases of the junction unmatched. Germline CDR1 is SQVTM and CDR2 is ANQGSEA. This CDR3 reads CSVDSTGGGYEQYF. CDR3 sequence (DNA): TGCAGCGTGGATAGCACAGGGGGCGGCTACGAGCAGTACTTC.

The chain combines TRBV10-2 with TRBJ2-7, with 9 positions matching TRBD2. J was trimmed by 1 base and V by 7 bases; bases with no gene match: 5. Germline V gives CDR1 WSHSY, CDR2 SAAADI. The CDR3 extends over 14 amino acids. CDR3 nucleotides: TGCGCCAGCACCGGGACTAGCAGGTCCTACGAGCAGTACTTC. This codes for CASTGTSRSYEQYF.

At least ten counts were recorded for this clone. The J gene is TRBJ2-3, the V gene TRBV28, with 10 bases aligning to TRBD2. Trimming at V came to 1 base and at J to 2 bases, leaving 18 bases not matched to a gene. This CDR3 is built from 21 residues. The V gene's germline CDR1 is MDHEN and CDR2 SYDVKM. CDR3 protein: CASSLFGRRESGGAPTDTQYF. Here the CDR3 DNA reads TGTGCCAGCAGTTTATTCGGTCGGAGGGAAAGCGGGGGGGCCCCCACAGATACGCAGTATTTT.

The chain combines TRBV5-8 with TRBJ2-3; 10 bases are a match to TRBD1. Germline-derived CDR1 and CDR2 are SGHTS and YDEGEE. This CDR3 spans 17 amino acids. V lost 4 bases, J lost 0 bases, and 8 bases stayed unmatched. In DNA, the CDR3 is TGTGCCAGCAGCCGCTCCGGGACAGGGGCTAGCACAGATACGCAGTATTTT. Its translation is CASSRSGTGASTDTQYF.

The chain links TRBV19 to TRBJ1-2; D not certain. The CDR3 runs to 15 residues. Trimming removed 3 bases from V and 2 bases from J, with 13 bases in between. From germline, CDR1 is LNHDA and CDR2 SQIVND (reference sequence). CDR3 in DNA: TGTGCCAGTAGTATGCCAACCCCAGCGAACTATGGCTACACCTTC. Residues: CASSMPTPANYGYTF.